This TCR beta chain was obtained from a study of CD8 T cells in ankylosing spondylitis. CDR3 size: 16 residues. V was shortened by 0 bases and J by 2 bases, with 13 bases between the two germline ends. The germline gives CDR1 LGHNA, CDR2 YSLEER. This clonotype was detected only a few times. Its antigen is currently unknown. Study findings and constraints: In ankylosing spondylitis patients, matched synovial fluid reportedly showed significant enrichment of disease-linked clones. About 8 highly homologous variants made up a TCR beta motif, and this motif appeared characteristic of ankylosing spondylitis blood.

TCRdb recomputed calls from the 5' RACE reads with MiXCR, one row per CDR3 protein. This sample has 150,000 to 200,000 distinct CDR3 sequences, with 13% found just once. V gene TRBV4-3 combines with J gene TRBJ1-2, with TRBD1 as a possible D gene (6 bases). Sequenced: blood, either unsorted or a sorted T cell fraction (not recorded which). This TCR was recovered from a female donor with ankylosing spondylitis or in good health (not recorded which). The CDR3 here is CASSQDIGRGNYGYTF. Here the CDR3 DNA reads TGCGCCAGCAGCCAAGATATAGGCAGGGGAAACTATGGCTACACCTTC.